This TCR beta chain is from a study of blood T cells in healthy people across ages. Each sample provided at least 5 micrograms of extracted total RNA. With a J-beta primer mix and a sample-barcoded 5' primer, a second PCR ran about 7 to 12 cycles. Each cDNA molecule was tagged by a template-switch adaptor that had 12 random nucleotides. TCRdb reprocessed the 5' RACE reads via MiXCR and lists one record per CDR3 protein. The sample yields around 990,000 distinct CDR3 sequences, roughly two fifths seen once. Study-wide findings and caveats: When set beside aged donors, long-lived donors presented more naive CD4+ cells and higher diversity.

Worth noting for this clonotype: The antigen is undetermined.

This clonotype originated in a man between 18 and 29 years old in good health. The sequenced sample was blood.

The CDR3: CASSLGQGGSREAFF. The CDR3 DNA reads TGTGCCAGCAGCTTAGGACAGGGAGGTTCGAGGGAAGCTTTCTTT. The chain joins TRBV7-2 to TRBJ1-1; 7 bases are a match to TRBD1. The CDR3 extends over 15 amino acids. V lost 1 base, J lost 8 bases, and 10 bases stayed unmatched. CDR1 is SGHTA, CDR2 FQGNSA, per germline.